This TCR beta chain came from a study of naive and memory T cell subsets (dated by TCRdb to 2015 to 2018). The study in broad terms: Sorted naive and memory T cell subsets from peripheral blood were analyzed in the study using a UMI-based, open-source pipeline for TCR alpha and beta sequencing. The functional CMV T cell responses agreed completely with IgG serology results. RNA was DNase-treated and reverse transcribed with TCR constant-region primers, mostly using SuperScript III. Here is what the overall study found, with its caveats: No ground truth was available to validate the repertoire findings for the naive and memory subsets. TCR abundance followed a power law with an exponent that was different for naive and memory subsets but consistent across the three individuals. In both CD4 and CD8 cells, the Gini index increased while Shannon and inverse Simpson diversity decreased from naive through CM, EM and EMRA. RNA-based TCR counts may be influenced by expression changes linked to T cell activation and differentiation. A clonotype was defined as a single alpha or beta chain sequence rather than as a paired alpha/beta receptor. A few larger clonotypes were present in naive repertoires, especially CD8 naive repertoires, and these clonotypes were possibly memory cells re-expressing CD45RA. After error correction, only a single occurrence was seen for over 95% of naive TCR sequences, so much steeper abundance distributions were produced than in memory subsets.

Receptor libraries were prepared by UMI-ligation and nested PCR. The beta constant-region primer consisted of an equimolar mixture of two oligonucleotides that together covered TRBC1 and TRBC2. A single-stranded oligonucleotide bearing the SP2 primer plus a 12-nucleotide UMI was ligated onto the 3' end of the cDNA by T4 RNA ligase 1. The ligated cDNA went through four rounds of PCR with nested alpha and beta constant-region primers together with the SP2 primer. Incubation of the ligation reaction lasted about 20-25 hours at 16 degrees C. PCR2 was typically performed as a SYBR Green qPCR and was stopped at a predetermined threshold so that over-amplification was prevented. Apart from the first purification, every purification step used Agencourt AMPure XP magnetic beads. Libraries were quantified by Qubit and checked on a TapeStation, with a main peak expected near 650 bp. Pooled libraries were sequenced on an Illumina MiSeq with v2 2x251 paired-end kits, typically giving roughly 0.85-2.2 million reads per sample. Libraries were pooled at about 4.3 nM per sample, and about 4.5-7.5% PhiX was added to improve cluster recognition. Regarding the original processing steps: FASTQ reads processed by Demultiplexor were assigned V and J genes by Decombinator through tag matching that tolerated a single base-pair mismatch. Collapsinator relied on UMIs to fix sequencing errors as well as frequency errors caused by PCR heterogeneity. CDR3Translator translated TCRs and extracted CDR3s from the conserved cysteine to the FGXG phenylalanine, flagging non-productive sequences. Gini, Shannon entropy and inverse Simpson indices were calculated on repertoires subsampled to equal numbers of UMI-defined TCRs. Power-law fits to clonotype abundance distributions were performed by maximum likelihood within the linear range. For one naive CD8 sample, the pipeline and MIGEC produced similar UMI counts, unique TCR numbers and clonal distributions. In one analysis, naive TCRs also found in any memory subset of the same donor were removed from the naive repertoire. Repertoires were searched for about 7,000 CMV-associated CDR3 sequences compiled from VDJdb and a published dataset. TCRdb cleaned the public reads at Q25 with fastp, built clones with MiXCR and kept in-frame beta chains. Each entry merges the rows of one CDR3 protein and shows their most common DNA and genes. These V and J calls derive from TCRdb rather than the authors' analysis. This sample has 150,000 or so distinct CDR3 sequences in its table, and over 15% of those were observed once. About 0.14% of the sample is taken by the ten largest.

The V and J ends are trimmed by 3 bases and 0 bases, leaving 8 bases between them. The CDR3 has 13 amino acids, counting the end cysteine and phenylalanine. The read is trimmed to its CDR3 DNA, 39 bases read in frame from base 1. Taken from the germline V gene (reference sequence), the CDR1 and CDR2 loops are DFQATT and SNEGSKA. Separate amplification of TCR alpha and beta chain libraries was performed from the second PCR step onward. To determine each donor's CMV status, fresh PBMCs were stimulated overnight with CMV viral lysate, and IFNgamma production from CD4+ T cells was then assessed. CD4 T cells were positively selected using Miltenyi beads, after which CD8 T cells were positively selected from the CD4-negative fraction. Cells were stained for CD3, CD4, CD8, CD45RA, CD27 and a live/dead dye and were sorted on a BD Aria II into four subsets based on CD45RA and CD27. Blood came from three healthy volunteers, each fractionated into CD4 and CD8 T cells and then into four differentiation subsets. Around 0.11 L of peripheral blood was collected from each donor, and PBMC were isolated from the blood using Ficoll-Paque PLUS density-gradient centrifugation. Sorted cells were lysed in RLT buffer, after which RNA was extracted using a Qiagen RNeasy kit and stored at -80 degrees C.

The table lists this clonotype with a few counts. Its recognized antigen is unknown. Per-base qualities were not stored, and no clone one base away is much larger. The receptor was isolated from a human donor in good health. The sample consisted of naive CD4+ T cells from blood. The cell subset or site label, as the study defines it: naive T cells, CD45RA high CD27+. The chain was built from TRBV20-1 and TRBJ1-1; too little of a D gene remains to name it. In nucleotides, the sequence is TGCAGTGCTAGGAAGGGTCTGAACACTGAAGCTTTCTTT. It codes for CSARKGLNTEAFF.